Included here is one T cell receptor (beta chain) sequence, with context. What it binds is not known. This entry belongs to a study of EBV T-cell therapy then PD-1 blockade in nasopharyngeal carcinoma. Treatment: AdE1-LMPpoly-expanded autologous EBV-specific T-cell therapy followed by anti-PD-1 nivolumab. Only in-frame clones appear in the TCRdb table, and some are missing; sequencing was by immunoSEQ multiplex PCR. The sample yields about 17,000 clones, 75% to 90% seen once. The specimen comprised CD8+ T cells from blood, sampled at day 0 from a patient whose treatment included autologous EBV-specific T cells and nivolumab. The origin of this receptor is a man aged 35-49 years with nasopharyngeal carcinoma.

The CDR3 is CASSWGREGLNNEQFF. CDR3 DNA sequence: TGTGCCAGCAGTTGGGGTCGTGAGGGTTTAAACAATGAGCAGTTCTTC. V gene TRBV6-2 or TRBV6-3 combines with J gene TRBJ2-1, with D perhaps TRBD2 (5 bases). Germline CDR1 reads MNHEY; CDR2 reads SVGEGT. The CDR3 contains 16 residues. Deletions cut 4 bases from V and 5 bases from J, with 18 bases between.